This entry features one T cell receptor beta chain sequence. Its antigen is unknown. No clone much larger than this one lies a single base away; base qualities are absent. TCRbeta CDR3 regions were amplified from genomic DNA using the immunoSEQ Assay, a bias-controlled multiplex PCR. Per the source publication's procedure: Within the assay, amplification of reference gene primers was used to estimate how many nucleated cells each sample contained. To quantify the absolute abundance of each unique TCRbeta CDR3 rearrangement, sequence reads were collapsed and filtered. For each sample, productive Simpson clonality was calculated as the square root of Simpson's diversity index across productive rearrangements. TCRdb limited this immuneACCESS table to in-frame rearrangements with V and J called. A share of clones is missing; checked studies link under half to unresolved V genes, and the rest is unexplained. D and trimming were read from the DNA, whereas the V and J calls and clone size are those reported in that table. This sample is represented by roughly 280,000 clones; 88% of them were singletons. Around 3% of the sample is held by the ten biggest clonotypes.

These data belong to a study of blood T cell repertoires in COVID-19 (dated by TCRdb to the early 2020s). About the study as a whole: The collaborator samples originated in the United States, Italy and Spain and spanned the acute and convalescent phases of COVID-19. The prospective study material was composed of cDNA or gDNA derived from T cells, B-cell-depleted T cells, or PBMCs. The sample metadata nearly always contained a de-identified subject ID, COVID-19 status, age in years and sex. HLA class I and class II types, where available, came from metadata supplied by the sample provider rather than from assay-based typing. A freely available public database, intended as a resource for researchers studying the immune response to SARS-CoV-2, is where the repertoires were released. Deeply sampled blood TCRbeta repertoires from subjects exposed to, actively infected with, or recovered from COVID-19 were included in the dataset. The samples were drawn from two sources: the first 160 participants of the ongoing ImmuneRACE study, and 1,000 to 1,500 subjects contributed by 6 global collaborators. Broader findings and caveats from the paper: The quantity of clinical and demographic metadata differed by source and by participant and was supplied without curation.

Participants in the prospective study were aged about 18 to 89 years, lived in approximately 26 United States geographic areas, and enrolled through a virtual design. In the prospective study, cohorts were assigned on the basis of participant-reported clinical history obtained from a screening survey and a study questionnaire. Recovered participants in ImmuneRACE Cohort 3 were defined by two consecutive negative NP/OP PCR tests, clearance by a healthcare professional, or resolution of symptoms. Mobile phlebotomists in the prospective study collected whole blood, serum and a nasopharyngeal or oropharyngeal swab from every participant. Participants in the prospective study had the option to provide additional blood draws and questionnaires over a roughly two-month period. Before DNA extraction, prospective study blood samples were shipped either frozen or at room temperature. This TCR derives from a woman in her 50s who had recovered from COVID-19. Source material: PBMCs or T cells enriched from blood (not recorded which).

The CDR3 corresponds to CASSLSLEASQNIQYF. The base sequence is TGTGCCAGCAGTTTATCCCTCGAGGCCAGTCAAAACATTCAGTACTTC. The receptor chain draws on TRBV27 and TRBJ2-4, with the D gene uncertain. CDR1 and CDR2 are drawn from the germline V gene (reference sequence): MNHEY, SMNVEV. The trim is 0 bases for V and 5 bases for J, with a gap of 14 bases between the germline ends. The CDR3 covers 16 residues, taking in both the cysteine and the phenylalanine. The sequence is cut down to CDR3 DNA, 48 bases in frame from base 1.